The 10 T cell receptor beta chains below come from one sample, sequenced in a study of cytomegalovirus exposure and HLA in healthy donors. The PCR was carried out with 60 Vbeta primers and 13 Jbeta primers. Clones were read by immunoSEQ multiplex PCR, and TCRdb kept only the in-frame ones, dropping some. The repertoire holds around 200,000 clones, with over 75% as singletons. What was sequenced was PBMCs. The receptors here all came from a woman aged 50 to 60 in good health and CMV-seropositive.

This chain links TRBV27 with TRBJ2-7, with D unclear. CDR3 length: 13 amino acids. V dropped 7 bases and J dropped 5 bases, with 15 bases sitting between them. Germline CDR1 is MNHEY and CDR2 is SMNVEV (reference sequence). CDR3 bases: TGTGCCAGCACAGATCCGTGGTTCCACGAGCAGTACTTC. Translated, it gives CASTDPWFHEQYF.

The chain uses TRBV18 and TRBJ1-5; D ambiguous. From germline, CDR1 is KGHSH and CDR2 LQKENI. The V end was cut by 2 bases, the J end by 0 bases, with 11 bases between. This CDR3 contains 16 residues. The CDR3 nucleotides are TGTGCCAGCTCACCATTGGCCAGGTATAGCAATCAGCCCCAGCATTTT. It is translated as CASSPLARYSNQPQHF.

V gene TRBV6-4 combines with J gene TRBJ2-1; possible D gene TRBD1, 6 bases. The length of the CDR3 is 15 residues. The germline V gene encodes CDR1 MRHNA and CDR2 SNTAGT. Trimming removed 4 bases at V and 8 bases at J, with 18 bases between. CDR3 region: CASSVETGYVDEQFF. As DNA, the CDR3 is TGTGCCAGCAGTGTGGAGACAGGTTATGTTGATGAGCAGTTCTTC.

The rearrangement uses TRBV6-6 and TRBJ2-7; 7 bases agree with TRBD1. This CDR3 region has 16 residues. Germline CDR1 and CDR2: MNHNY and SVGAGI (reference sequence). Unmatched junction bases numbered 13, after V lost 6 bases and J lost 2 bases. The CDR3: CASSPFVVDRTYEQYF. The CDR3 nucleotides are TGTGCCAGCAGCCCCTTCGTGGTGGACAGGACCTACGAGCAGTACTTC.

The chain is built from TRBV7-6 and TRBJ2-3; a possible D gene is TRBD2 (7 bases). Per germline, CDR1 SGHVS and CDR2 FNYEAQ. The V end lost 4 bases, the J end lost 1 base, and 15 bases lay between the germline ends. This CDR3 is built from 16 residues. CDR3 sequence: CASSSSWGGGTDTQYF. DNA for the CDR3: TGTGCCAGCAGCTCCTCTTGGGGGGGCGGCACAGATACGCAGTATTTT. Combining the CDR3 with reference TRBV7-6 and TRBJ2-3 gives the whole variable domain GAGVSQSPRYKVTKRGQDVALRCDPISGHVSLYWYRQALGQGPEFLTYFNYEAQQDKSGLPNDRFSAERPEGSISTLTIQRTEQRDSAMYRCASSSSWGGGTDTQYFGPGTRLTVL.

The chain links TRBV15 to TRBJ1-5, with a weak D call TRBD1 (5 bases). The CDR3 loop spans 16 amino acids. The germline V gene has CDR1 LNHNV and CDR2 YYDKDF (reference sequence). Between the trimmed V and J ends, which lost 0 bases and 0 bases, there was a span of 9 bases. The CDR3 region is CATSRDRAYSNQPQHF. CDR3 nucleotides: TGTGCCACCAGCAGAGACAGGGCCTATAGCAATCAGCCCCAGCATTTT.

This clone has more than one count but fewer than ten. V is TRBV6-4 and J is TRBJ2-1; 7 nucleotides align to TRBD2. V was pared by 4 bases and J by 6 bases, with 9 bases of the junction left unmatched. CDR1 is MRHNA and CDR2 is SNTAGT in the germline V gene. The CDR3 totals 15 residues. The CDR3 DNA is TGTGCCAGCAGTGGGGGACTATCAGGTGGCAATGAGCAGTTCTTC. As protein: CASSGGLSGGNEQFF.

The chain couples TRBV6-5 to TRBJ1-2; weak D call: TRBD1 (6 bases). CDR1 and CDR2 from the germline V gene are MNHEY and SVGAGI. V was shortened by 7 bases and J by 2 bases, with 14 bases between the two germline ends. The CDR3 loop spans 14 amino acids. Written as DNA, the CDR3 is TGTGCCAGCAAACGGGACACCTTAAACTATGGCTACACCTTC. It yields the protein CASKRDTLNYGYTF.

The J gene is TRBJ2-7, the V gene TRBV7-3; 8 nucleotides agree with TRBD1. V was clipped by 4 bases and J by 9 bases; unmatched bases: 17. Per germline, CDR1 SGHTA and CDR2 FQGTGA. The CDR3 spans 16 residues. The DNA of the CDR3 is TGTGCCAGCAGCTCTACTACCGGGACAGGTTTAGTGGGGCAGTACTTC. Translated, it gives CASSSTTGTGLVGQYF.

This clone appeared a few times. The rearrangement joins TRBV5-8 to TRBJ2-2; 8 nucleotides match TRBD1. Germline CDR1 SGHTS, CDR2 YDEGEE. V dropped 0 bases and J dropped 3; count of bases not matched to a gene: 4. The CDR3 is made up of 16 amino acids. This CDR3 reads CASSLAGGWDTGELFF. Here the CDR3 DNA reads TGTGCCAGCAGCTTGGCAGGGGGCTGGGACACCGGGGAGCTGTTTTTT.